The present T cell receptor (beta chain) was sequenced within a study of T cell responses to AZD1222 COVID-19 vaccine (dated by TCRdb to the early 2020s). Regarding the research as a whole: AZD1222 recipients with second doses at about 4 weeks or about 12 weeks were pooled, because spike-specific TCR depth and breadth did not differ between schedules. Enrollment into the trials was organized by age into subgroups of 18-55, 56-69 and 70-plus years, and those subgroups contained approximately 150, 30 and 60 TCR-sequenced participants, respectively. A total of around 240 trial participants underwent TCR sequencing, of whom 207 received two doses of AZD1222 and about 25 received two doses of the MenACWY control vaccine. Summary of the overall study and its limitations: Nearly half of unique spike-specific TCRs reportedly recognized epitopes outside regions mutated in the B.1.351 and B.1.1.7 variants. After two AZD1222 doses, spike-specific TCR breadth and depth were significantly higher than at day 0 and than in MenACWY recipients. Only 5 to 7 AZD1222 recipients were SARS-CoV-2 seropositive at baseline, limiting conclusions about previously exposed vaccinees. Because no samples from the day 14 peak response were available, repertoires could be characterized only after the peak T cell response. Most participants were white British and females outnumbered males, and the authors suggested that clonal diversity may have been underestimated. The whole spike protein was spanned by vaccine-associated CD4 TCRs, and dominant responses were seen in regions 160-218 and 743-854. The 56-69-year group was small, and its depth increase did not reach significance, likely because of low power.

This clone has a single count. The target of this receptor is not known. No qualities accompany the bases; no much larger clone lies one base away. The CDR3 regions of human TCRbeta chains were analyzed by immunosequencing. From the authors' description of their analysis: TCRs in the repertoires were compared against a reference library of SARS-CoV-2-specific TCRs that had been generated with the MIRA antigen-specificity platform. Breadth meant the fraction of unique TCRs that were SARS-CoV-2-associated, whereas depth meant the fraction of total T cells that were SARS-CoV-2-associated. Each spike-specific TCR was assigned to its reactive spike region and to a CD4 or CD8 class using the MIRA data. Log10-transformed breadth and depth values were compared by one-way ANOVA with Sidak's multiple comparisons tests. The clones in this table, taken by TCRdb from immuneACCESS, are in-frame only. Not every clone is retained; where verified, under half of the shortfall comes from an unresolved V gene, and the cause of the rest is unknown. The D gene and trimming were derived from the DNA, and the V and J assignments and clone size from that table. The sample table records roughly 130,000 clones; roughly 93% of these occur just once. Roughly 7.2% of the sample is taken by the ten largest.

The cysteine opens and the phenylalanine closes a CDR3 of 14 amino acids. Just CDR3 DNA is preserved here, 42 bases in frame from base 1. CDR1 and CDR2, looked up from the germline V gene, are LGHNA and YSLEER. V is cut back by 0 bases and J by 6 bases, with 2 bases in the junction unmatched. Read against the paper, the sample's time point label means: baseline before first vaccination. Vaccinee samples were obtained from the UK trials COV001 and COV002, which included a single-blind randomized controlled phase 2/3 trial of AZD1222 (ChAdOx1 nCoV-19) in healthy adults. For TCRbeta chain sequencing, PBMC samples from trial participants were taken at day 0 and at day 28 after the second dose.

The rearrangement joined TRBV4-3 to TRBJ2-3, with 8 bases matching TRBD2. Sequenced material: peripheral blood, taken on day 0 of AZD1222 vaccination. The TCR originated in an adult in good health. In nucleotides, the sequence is TGCGCCAGCAGCCAAGAAGCTAGCGGGGATACGCAGTATTTT. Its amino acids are CASSQEASGDTQYF.